This TCR beta chain was obtained from a study of T-cell memory formation after mild COVID-19. Study-wide results and limits: In pre-infection memory, a portion of responding clones appeared, which suggested that cross-reactive memory joined.

A single record per CDR3 protein comes from TCRdb applying MiXCR to the 5' RACE reads. The sample has around 300,000 distinct CDR3 sequences, 10% to 15% seen once. This clonotype has just a few counts. No antigen is known for it. Germline V CDR1 and CDR2: SGHRS, YFSETQ. This CDR3 contains 14 residues. Trimming removed 0 bases at V and 6 bases at J, with 12 bases between. Sequenced material: PBMCs or a T cell subset sorted from them (not recorded which). J is TRBJ1-1 and V is TRBV5-1; tentative D call: TRBD1 (5 bases). The sequence was collected from a man aged 18 to 29 who had mild COVID-19 (a few samples of this study predate the infection). Cell type and time point are not known. DNA of the CDR3: TGCGCCAGCAGCTTGGGCCCAGGGATCCCTGAAGCTTTCTTT. Translating it yields CASSLGPGIPEAFF. The whole variable domain, remainder taken from reference TRBV5-1 and TRBJ1-1, is KAGVTQTPRYLIKTRGQQVTLSCSPISGHRSVSWYQQTPGQGLQFLFEYFSETQRNKGNFPGRFSGRQFSNSRSEMNVSTLELGDSALYLCASSLGPGIPEAFFGQGTRLTVV.